What follows is one TCR beta chain and its context. In the original workflow: Amplification with reference gene primers provided the estimates of nucleated cell counts. Sequencing was performed with immunoSEQ multiplex PCR; in TCRdb, only in-frame clones are kept and a portion is missing. Clone size and the V and J calls come from that table; the DNA yielded D and trimming. The repertoire holds about 190,000 clones, with about 90% as singletons. The entry originates in a study of blood T cell repertoires in COVID-19. Study at large: The United States, Italy and Spain were the sources of the acute and convalescent COVID-19 samples. Sample material is recorded as cDNA or gDNA derived from T cells, B-cell-depleted T cells, or PBMCs.

V dropped 6 bases and J dropped 5; count of bases not matched to a gene: 16. The CDR3 spans 18 residues. The sequence was collected from a man aged 55-75 years with active or convalescent COVID-19. V and J are TRBV23-1 and TRBJ2-2; 9 bases agree with TRBD1. TRBV23-1 has ORF status, its function being uncertain. The source material was peripheral blood. This CDR3 reads CASSEVGADRGRTGELFF. For the CDR3, the DNA is TGCGCCAGCAGCGAAGTTGGGGCCGACAGGGGGAGGACCGGGGAGCTGTTTTTT.